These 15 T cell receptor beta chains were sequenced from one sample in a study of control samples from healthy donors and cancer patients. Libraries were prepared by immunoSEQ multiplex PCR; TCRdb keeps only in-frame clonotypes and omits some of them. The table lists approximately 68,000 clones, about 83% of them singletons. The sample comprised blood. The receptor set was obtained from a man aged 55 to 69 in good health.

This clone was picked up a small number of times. In DNA, the CDR3 is TGTGCCAGTAGTATAGGTACTGAGGTTTACAATGAGCAGTTCTTC. Translation: CASSIGTEVYNEQFF. This chain connects TRBV19 to TRBJ2-1; D is uncertain. The V and J ends lost 1 base and 4 bases respectively, with 11 bases between them. The length of the CDR3 is 15 residues. Germline V gene sequence: CDR1 LNHDA, CDR2 SQIVND (reference sequence).

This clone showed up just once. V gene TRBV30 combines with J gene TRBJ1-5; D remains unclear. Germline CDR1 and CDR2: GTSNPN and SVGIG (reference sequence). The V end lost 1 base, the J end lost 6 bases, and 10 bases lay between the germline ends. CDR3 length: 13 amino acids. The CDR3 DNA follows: TGTGCCTGGAGTGACTGGGGTAGTCAGCCCCAGCATTTT. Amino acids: CAWSDWGSQPQHF.

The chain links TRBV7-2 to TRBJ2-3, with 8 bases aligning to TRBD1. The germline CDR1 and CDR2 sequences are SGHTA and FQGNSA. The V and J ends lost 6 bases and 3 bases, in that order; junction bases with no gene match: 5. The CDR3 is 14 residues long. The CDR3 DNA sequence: TGTGCCAGCAGATCAACAGGGGGAACAGATACGCAGTATTTT. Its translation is CASRSTGGTDTQYF.

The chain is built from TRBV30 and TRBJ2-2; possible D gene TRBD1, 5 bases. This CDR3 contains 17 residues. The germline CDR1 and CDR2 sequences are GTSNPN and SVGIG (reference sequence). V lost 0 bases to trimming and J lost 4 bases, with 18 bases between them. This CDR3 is CAWSVFANIRATGELFF. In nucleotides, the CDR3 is TGTGCCTGGAGTGTCTTTGCAAACATCAGGGCCACCGGGGAGCTGTTTTTT.

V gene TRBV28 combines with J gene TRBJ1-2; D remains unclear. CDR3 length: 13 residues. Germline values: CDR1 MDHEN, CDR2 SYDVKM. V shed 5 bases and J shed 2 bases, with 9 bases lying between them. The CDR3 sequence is CASSRTENYGYTF. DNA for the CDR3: TGTGCCAGCAGTCGGACTGAGAACTATGGCTACACCTTC.

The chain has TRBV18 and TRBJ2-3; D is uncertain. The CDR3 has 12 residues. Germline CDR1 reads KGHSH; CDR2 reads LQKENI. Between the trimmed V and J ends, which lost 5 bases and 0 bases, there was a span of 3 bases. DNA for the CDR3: TGTGCCAGCTCATCCAGCACAGATACGCAGTATTTT. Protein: CASSSSTDTQYF.

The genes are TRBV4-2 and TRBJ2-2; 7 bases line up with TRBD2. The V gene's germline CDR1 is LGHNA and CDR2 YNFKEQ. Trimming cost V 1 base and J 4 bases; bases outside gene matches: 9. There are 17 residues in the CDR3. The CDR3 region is CASSQGVLAVFTGELFF. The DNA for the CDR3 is TGTGCCAGCAGCCAAGGGGTGCTAGCGGTATTCACCGGGGAGCTGTTTTTT.

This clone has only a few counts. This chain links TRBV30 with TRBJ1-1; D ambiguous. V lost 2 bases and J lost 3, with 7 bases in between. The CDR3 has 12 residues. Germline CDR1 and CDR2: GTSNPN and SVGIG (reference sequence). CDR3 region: CAWSFSDTEAFF. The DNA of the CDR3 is TGTGCCTGGAGTTTTTCTGACACTGAAGCTTTCTTT.

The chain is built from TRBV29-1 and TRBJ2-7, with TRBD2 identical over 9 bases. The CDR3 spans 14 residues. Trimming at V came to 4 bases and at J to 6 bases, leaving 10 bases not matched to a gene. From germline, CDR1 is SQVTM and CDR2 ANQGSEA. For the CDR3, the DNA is TGCAGCGTTGGTAGCGGGAGTGCAGGGGGCGAGCAGTACTTC. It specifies CSVGSGSAGGEQYF.

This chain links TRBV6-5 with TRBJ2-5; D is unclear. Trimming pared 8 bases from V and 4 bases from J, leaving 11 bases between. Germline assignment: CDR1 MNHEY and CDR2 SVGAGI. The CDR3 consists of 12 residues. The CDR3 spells CASQHHPETQYF. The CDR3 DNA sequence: TGTGCCAGCCAACACCACCCAGAGACCCAGTACTTC.

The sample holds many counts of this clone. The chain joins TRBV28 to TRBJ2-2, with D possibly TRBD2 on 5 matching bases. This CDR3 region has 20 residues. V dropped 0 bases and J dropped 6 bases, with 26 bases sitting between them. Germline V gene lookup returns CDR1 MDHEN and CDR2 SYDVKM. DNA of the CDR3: TGTGCCAGCAGTTTATGGGCTCAATGGCCCCAGCAAGGGAGCGCCGGGGAGCTGTTTTTT. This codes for CASSLWAQWPQQGSAGELFF.

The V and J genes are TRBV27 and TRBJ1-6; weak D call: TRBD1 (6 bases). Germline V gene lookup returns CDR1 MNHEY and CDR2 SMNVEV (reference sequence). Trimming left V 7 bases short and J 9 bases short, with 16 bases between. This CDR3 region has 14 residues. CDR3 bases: TGTGCCAGCACCCGGACAGCACAGGGTTCACCCCTCCACTTT. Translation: CASTRTAQGSPLHF.

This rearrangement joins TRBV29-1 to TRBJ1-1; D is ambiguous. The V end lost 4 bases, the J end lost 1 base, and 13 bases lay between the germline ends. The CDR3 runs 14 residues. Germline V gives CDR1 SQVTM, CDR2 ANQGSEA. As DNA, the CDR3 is TGCAGCGTTGTAGGCGGACGAGGGAACACTGAAGCTTTCTTT. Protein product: CSVVGGRGNTEAFF.

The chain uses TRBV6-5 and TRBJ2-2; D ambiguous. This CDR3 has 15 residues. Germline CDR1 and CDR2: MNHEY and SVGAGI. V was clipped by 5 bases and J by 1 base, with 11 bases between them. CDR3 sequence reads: CASSPRFRNTGELFF. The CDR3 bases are TGTGCCAGCAGTCCCAGATTCAGGAACACCGGGGAGCTGTTTTTT.

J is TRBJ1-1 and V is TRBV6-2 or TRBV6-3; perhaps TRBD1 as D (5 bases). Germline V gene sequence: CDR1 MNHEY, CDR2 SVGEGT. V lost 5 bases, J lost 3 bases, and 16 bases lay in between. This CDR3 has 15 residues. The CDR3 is CASSPGHSGHTEAFF. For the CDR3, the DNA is TGTGCCAGCAGTCCCGGACATTCTGGACACACTGAAGCTTTCTTT.